This T cell receptor (beta chain) came from a study of blood T cell repertoires in COVID-19. The overall study: Sample material is recorded as cDNA or gDNA derived from T cells, B-cell-depleted T cells, or PBMCs.

Original handling: Scientists estimated how many nucleated cells there were by amplifying reference gene primers. Produced via immunoSEQ multiplex PCR; TCRdb's table is partial and in-frame only. The V and J calls and the clone size are those of that table, but D and trimming were determined from the DNA. The table has tens of thousands of clones, about nine tenths seen once; the top ten hold 6.5% to 9%. The CDR3 spans 18 residues. V gave up 0 bases and J gave up 0 bases, with 19 bases separating them. Germline assignment: CDR1 SGHNT and CDR2 YYREEE (reference sequence). The chain employs TRBV5-4 and TRBJ2-7; tentative D call: TRBD1 (7 bases). This clonotype was obtained from a woman in her thirties or forties with active COVID-19. Input material: peripheral blood. The CDR3 protein is CASSLGPFGGGGSYEQYF. The CDR3 nucleotides are TGTGCCAGCAGCTTGGGCCCCTTCGGAGGGGGCGGCTCCTACGAGCAGTACTTC.